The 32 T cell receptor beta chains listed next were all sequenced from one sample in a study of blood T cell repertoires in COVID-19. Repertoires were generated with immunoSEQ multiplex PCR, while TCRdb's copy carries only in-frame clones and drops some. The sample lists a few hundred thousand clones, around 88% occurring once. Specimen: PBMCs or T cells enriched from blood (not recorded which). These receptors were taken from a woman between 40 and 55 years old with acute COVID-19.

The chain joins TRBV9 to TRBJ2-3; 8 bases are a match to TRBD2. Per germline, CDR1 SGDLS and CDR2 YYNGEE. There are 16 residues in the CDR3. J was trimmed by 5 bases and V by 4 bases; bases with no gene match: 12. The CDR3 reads CASSLAQGLGGDTQYF. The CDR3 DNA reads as TGTGCCAGCAGCCTCGCGCAGGGACTAGGAGGAGATACGCAGTATTTT.

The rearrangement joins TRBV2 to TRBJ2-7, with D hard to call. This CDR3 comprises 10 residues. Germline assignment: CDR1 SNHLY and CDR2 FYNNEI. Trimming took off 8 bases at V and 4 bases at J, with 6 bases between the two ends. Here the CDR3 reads CASSGYEQYF. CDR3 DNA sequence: TGTGCCAGCTCAGGATACGAGCAGTACTTC.

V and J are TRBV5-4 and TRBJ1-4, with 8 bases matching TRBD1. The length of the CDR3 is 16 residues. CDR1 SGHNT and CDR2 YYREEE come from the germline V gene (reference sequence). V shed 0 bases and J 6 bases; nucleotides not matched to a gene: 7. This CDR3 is CASSLASGQGDEKLFF. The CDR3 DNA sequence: TGTGCCAGCAGCTTGGCCTCAGGACAGGGAGATGAAAAACTGTTTTTT.

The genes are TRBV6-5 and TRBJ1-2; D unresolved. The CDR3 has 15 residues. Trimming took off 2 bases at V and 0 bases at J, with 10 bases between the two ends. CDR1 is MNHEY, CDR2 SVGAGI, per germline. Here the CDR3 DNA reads TGTGCCAGCAGTTACAGCGGCAGCTCTAACTATGGCTACACCTTC. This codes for CASSYSGSSNYGYTF.

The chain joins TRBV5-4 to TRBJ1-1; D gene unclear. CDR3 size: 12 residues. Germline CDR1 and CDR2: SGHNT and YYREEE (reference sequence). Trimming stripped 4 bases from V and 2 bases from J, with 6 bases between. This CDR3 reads CASSTANTEAFF. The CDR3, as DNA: TGTGCCAGCAGCACAGCTAACACTGAAGCTTTCTTT.

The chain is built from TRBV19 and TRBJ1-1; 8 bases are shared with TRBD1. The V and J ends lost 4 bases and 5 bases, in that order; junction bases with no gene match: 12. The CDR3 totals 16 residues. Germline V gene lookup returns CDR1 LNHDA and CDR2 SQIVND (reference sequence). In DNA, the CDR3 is TGTGCCAGTAGTACCGACAGGGGACCAACGGAGACTGAAGCTTTCTTT. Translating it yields CASSTDRGPTETEAFF.

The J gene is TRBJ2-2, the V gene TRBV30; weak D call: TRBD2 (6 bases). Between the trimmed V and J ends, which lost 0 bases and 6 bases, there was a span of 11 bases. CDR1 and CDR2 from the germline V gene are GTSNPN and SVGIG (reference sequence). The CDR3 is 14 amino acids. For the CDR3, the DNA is TGTGCCTGGAGTGTCGTCGGGGGTGCCGGGGAGCTGTTTTTT. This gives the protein CAWSVVGGAGELFF. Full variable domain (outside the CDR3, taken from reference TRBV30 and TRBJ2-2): SQTIHQWPATLVQPVGSPLSLECTVEGTSNPNLYWYRQAAGRGLQLLFYSVGIGQISSEVPQNLSASRPQDRQFILSSKKLLLSDSGFYLCAWSVVGGAGELFFGEGSRLTVL.

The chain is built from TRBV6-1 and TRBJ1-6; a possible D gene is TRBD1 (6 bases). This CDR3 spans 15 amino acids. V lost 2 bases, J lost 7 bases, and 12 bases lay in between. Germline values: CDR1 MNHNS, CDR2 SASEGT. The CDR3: CASSESRGVNSPLHF. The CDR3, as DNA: TGTGCCAGCAGTGAAAGCAGGGGCGTCAATTCACCCCTCCACTTT.

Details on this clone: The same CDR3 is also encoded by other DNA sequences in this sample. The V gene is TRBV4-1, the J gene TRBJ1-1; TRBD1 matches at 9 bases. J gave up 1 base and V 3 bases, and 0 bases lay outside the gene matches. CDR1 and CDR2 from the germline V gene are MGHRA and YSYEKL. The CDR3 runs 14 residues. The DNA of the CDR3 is TGCGCCAGCAGCCAGGGACAGGGGAACACTGAAGCTTTCTTT. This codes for CASSQGQGNTEAFF.

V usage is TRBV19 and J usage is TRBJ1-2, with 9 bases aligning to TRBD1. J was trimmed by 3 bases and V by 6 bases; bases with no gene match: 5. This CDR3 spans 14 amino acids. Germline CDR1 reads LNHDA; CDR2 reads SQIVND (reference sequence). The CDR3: CASRRQGVDYGYTF. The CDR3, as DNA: TGTGCCAGTAGGAGACAGGGGGTTGACTATGGCTACACCTTC.

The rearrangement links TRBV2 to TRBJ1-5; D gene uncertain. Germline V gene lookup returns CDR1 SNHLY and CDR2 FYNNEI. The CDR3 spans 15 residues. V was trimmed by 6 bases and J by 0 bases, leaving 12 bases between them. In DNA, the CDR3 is TGTGCCAGCAGCCGGGCGGGTCTTAGCAATCAGCCCCAGCATTTT. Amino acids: CASSRAGLSNQPQHF.

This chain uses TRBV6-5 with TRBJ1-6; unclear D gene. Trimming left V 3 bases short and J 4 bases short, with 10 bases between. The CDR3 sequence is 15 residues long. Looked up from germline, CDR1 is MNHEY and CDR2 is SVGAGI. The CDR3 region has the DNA TGTGCCAGCAGTTATGGAGTTGGTTATAATTCACCCCTCCACTTT. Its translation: CASSYGVGYNSPLHF.

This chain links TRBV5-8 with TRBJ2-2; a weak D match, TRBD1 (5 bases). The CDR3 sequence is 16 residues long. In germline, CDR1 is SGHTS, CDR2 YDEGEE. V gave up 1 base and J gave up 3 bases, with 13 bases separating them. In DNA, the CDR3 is TGTGCCAGCAGCTTGTTTCTCACAGGATACACCGGGGAGCTGTTTTTT. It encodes CASSLFLTGYTGELFF.

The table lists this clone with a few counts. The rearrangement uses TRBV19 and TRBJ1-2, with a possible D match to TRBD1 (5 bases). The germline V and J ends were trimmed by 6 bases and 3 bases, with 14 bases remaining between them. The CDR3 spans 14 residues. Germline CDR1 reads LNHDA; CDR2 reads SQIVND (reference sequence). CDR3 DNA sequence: TGTGCCAGTAGGCCTGGAGGGGTTGACTATGGCTACACCTTC. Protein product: CASRPGGVDYGYTF.

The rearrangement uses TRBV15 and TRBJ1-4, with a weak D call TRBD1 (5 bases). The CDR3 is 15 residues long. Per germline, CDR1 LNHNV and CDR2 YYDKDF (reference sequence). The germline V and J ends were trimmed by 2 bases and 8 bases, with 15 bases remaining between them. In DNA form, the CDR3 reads TGTGCCACCAGCAGAATGGGGGGAGTGGAGGAAAAACTGTTTTTT. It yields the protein CATSRMGGVEEKLFF.

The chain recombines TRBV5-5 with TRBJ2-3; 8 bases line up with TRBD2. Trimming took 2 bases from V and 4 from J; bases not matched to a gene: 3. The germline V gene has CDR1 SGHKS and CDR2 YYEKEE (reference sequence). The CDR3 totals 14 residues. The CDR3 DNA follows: TGTGCCAGCAGCTTACCGGGAGGGGCAGATACGCAGTATTTT. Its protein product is CASSLPGGADTQYF.

DNA for the CDR3: TGCGCCAGCAGAGAGACAGATACGCAGTATTTT. Translating it yields CASRETDTQYF. The V gene is TRBV5-1, the J gene TRBJ2-3, with D uncertain. The CDR3 has 11 amino acids. The ends were cut back, 5 bases at V and 3 bases at J, with 4 bases in the middle. Per germline, CDR1 SGHRS and CDR2 YFSETQ.

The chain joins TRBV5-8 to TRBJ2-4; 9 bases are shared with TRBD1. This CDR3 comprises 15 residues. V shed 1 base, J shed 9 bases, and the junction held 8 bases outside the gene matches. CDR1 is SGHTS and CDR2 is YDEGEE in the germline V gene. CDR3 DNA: TGTGCCAGCAGCTTGCTTCCCTTGGGACAGGGCATTCAGTACTTC. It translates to CASSLLPLGQGIQYF.

The chain's CDR3 is CASSQLQDPYGYTF. CDR3 nucleotide sequence: TGTGCCAGCAGCCAGCTACAGGACCCCTATGGCTACACCTTC. The V and J genes are TRBV3-1 (or the pseudogene TRBV3-2) and TRBJ1-2; D is perhaps TRBD1 (5 bases). CDR1 is LGHDT, CDR2 YNNKEL, per germline (reference sequence). Trimming shortened V by 3 bases and J by 4 bases, and 12 bases separated the two germline ends. The CDR3 has 14 residues.

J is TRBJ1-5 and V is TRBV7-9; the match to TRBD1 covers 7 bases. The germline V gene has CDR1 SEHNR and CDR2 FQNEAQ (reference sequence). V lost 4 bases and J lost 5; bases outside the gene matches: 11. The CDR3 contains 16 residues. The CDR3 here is CASSSGAGGADQPQHF. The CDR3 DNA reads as TGTGCCAGCAGCTCAGGGGCAGGGGGAGCCGATCAGCCCCAGCATTTT. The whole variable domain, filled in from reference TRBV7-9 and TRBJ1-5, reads DTGVSQNPRHKITKRGQNVTFRCDPISEHNRLYWYRQTLGQGPEFLTYFQNEAQLEKSRLLSDRFSAERPKGSFSTLEIQRTEQGDSAMYLCASSSGAGGADQPQHFGDGTRLSIL.

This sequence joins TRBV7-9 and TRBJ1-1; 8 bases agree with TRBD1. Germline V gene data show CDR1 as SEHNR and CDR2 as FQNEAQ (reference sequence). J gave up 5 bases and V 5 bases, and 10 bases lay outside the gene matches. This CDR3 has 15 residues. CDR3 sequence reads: CASSQTRGLITEAFF. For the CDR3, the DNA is TGTGCCAGCAGCCAAACCAGGGGGCTCATAACTGAAGCTTTCTTT.

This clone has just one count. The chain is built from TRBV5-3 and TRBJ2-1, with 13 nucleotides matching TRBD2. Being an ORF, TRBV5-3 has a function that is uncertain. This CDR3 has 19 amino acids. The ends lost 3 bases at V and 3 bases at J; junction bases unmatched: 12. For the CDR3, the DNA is TGTGCCAGAAGCTCCTTTAAGCGGACTAGCGGGAGCTTCTACAATGAGCAGTTCTTC. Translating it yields CARSSFKRTSGSFYNEQFF.

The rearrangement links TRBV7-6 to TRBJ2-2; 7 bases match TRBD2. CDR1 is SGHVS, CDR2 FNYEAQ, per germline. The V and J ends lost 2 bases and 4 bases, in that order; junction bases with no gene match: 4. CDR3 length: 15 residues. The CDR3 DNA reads TGTGCCAGCAGCTTATTCGCGGGAGCCACCGGGGAGCTGTTTTTT. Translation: CASSLFAGATGELFF.

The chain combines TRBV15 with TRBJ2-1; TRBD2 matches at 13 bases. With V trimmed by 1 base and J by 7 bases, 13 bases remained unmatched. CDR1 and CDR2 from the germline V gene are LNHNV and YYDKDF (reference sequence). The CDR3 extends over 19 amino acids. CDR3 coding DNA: TGTGCCACCAGCAGAGTCGGGACTAGCGGGGTCAACCGAAGGAATGAGCAGTTCTTC. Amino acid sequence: CATSRVGTSGVNRRNEQFF.

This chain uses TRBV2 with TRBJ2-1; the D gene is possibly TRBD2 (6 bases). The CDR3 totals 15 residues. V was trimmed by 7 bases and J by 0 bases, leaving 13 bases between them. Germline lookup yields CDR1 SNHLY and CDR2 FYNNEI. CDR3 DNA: TGTGCCAGCACCGCGGCGGGGTACTCCTACAATGAGCAGTTCTTC. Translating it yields CASTAAGYSYNEQFF. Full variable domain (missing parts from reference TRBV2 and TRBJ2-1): EPEVTQTPSHQVTQMGQEVILRCVPISNHLYFYWYRQILGQKVEFLVSFYNNEISEKSEIFDDQFSVERPDGSNFTLKIRSTKLEDSAMYFCASTAAGYSYNEQFFGPGTRLTVL.

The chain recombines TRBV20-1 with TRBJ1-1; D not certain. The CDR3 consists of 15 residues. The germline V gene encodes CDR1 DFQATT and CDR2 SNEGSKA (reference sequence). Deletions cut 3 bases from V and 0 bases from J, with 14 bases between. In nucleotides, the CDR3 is TGCAGTGCTAGTAAGGGAGTTTCGGTGAACACTGAAGCTTTCTTT. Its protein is CSASKGVSVNTEAFF.

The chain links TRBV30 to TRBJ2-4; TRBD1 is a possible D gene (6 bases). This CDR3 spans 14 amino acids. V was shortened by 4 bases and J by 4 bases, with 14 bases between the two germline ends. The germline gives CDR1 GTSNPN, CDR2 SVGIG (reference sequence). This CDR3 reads CAWTPGGSKNIQYF. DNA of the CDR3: TGTGCCTGGACCCCTGGGGGCAGTAAAAACATTCAGTACTTC.

The DNA for the CDR3 is TGTGCCAGTAGTCCGGATCAGACAGGTCGGAACTATGGCTACACCTTC. This translates into CASSPDQTGRNYGYTF. The chain employs TRBV19 and TRBJ1-2; possible D gene TRBD1, 6 bases. Trimming pared 5 bases from V and 2 bases from J, leaving 18 bases between. This CDR3 contains 16 residues. CDR1 LNHDA and CDR2 SQIVND come from the germline V gene (reference sequence).

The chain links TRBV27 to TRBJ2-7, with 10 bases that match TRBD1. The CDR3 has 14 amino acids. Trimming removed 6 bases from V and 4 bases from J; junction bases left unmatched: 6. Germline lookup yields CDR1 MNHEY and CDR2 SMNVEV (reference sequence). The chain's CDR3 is CASSRTGGWYEQYF. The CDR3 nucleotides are TGTGCCAGCAGCCGGACAGGGGGGTGGTACGAGCAGTACTTC.

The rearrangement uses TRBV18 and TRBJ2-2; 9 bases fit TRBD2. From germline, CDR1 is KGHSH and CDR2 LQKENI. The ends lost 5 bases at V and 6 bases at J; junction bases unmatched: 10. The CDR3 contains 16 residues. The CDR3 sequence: CASSEAGTSSSGELFF. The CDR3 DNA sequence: TGTGCCAGCTCAGAGGCCGGGACTAGCTCTTCCGGGGAGCTGTTTTTT.

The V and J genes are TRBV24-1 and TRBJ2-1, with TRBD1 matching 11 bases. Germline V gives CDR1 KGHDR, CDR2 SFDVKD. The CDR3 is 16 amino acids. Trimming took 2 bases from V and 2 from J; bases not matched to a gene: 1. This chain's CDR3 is CATSDSGQGAYNEQFF. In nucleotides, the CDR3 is TGTGCCACCAGTGATTCGGGACAGGGGGCCTACAATGAGCAGTTCTTC.

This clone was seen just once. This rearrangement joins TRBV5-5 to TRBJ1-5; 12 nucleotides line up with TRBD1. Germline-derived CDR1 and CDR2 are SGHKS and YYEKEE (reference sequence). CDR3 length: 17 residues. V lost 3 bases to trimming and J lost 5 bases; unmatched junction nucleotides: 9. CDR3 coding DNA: TGTGCCAGCAGCTCCTTTGGGACAGGGGGCTTAGATCAGCCCCAGCATTTT. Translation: CASSSFGTGGLDQPQHF. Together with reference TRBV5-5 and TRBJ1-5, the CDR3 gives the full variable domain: DAGVTQSPTHLIKTRGQQVTLRCSPISGHKSVSWYQQVLGQGPQFIFQYYEKEERGRGNFPDRFSARQFPNYSSELNVNALLLGDSALYLCASSSFGTGGLDQPQHFGDGTRLSIL.